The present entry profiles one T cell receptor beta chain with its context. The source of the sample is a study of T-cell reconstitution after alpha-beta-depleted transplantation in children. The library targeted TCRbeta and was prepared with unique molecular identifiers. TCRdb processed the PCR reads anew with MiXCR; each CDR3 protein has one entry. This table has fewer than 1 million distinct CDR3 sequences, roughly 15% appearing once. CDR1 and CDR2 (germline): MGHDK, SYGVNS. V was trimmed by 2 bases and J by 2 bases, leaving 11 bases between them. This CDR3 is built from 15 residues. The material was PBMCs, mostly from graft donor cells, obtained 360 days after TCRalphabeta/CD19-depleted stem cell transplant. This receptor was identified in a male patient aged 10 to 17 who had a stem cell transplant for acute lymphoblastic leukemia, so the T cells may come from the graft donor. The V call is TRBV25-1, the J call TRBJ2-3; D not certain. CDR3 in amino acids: CASSEPRIPTDTQYF. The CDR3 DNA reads TGTGCCAGCAGTGAACCCCGAATCCCCACAGATACGCAGTATTTT.